This T cell receptor (beta chain) appears in the sequencing data of a study of beta chain features in type 1 diabetes. Study-wide points: Patients with Type 1 diabetes showed moderately but significantly shorter TCRB CDR3s in all four CD4+ subsets. Reduced insertions and increased deletions marked VDJ junctions in type 1 diabetes patients. The cDNA sequencing approach could over-represent high-TCR-expressing cells.

Deletions cut 2 bases from V and 0 bases from J, with 12 bases between. From germline, CDR1 is SGDLS and CDR2 YYNGEE. This CDR3 region has 15 residues. This clone was counted only a few times. The antigen remains unidentified. The whole isolated RNA underwent reverse transcription, so sequencing captured expressed TCRB transcripts. An average roughly 3.5 million reads came from naive, central memory and regulatory T cell samples. Here immunoSEQ multiplex PCR was the method, and the copy in TCRdb shows in-frame clones only, minus some. Of about 260,000 clones in the sample, about 20% were seen once. The chain couples TRBV9 to TRBJ2-7, with D possibly TRBD1 on 7 matching bases. The TCR originated in a woman aged 40 to 50 with type 1 diabetes. The sequenced sample consisted of naive CD4+ T cells from blood. DNA of the CDR3: TGTGCCAGCAGCGTCGGAGGGACAGACTCCTACGAGCAGTACTTC. This gives the protein CASSVGGTDSYEQYF. The variable domain in full, with the rest retrieved from reference TRBV9 and TRBJ2-7, is DSGVTQTPKHLITATGQRVTLRCSPRSGDLSVYWYQQSLDQGLQFLIQYYNGEERAKGNILERFSAQQFPDLHSELNLSSLELGDSALYFCASSVGGTDSYEQYFGPGTRLTVT.